This TCR beta chain was recorded in a study of blood T cell repertoires in COVID-19. Across the whole study: Some COVID-19 samples were acute and others convalescent; all came from the United States, Italy and Spain. PBMCs, B-cell-depleted T cells, or T cells were the source of the cDNA or gDNA that made up the material.

Original processing notes: Scientists estimated how many nucleated cells there were by amplifying reference gene primers. Assay: immunoSEQ multiplex PCR; the TCRdb copy retains only in-frame clones and omits some. That table supplies the V and J calls and clone size; D and trimming were determined from the DNA. Of around 300,000 clones in the sample, roughly 85% are singletons; the top ten hold approximately 7.6%. This CDR3 spans 15 amino acids. V was shortened by 0 bases and J by 11 bases, with 14 bases between the two germline ends. Germline lookup yields CDR1 SGHDN and CDR2 FVKESK. This receptor was identified in a human donor in a cohort sampled during active COVID-19. The sequenced sample consisted of peripheral blood. The chain joins TRBV14 to TRBJ1-6, with D maybe TRBD1 (5 bases). Here the CDR3 reads CASSQESRTRAPLHF. The CDR3 coding sequence is TGTGCCAGCAGCCAAGAGAGCAGGACAAGGGCACCCCTCCACTTT.